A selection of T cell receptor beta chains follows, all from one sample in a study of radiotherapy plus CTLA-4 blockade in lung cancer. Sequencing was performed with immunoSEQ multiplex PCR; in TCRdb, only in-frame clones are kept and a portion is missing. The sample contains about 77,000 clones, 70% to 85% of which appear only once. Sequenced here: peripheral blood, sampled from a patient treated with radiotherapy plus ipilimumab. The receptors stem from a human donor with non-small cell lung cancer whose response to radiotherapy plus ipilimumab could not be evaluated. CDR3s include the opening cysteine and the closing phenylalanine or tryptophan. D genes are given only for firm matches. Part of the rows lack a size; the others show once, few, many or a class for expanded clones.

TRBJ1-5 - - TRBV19 CASSIEASTSNQPQHF TGTGCCAGTAGTATAGAGGCCAGTACTAGCAATCAGCCCCAGCATTTT
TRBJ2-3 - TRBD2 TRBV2 CATISGLGTSGTDTQYF TGTGCCACGATTTCAGGGCTCGGGACTAGCGGCACAGATACGCAGTATTTT
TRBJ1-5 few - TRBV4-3 CASSQVISNQPQHF TGCGCCAGCAGCCAAGTAATCAGCAATCAGCCCCAGCATTTT
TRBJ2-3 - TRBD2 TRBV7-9 CASSLAVGLAGTDTQYF TGTGCCAGCAGCTTAGCGGTCGGACTAGCGGGCACAGATACGCAGTATTTT
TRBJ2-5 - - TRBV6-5 CASSFVGAEETQYF TGTGCCAGCAGTTTTGTGGGGGCTGAAGAGACCCAGTACTTC
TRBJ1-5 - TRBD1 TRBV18 CASSPPTGMGNQPQHF TGTGCCAGCTCACCCCCGACAGGGATGGGCAATCAGCCCCAGCATTTT
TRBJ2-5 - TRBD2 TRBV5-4 CASSPGLAVRETQYF TGTGCCAGCAGCCCGGGACTAGCGGTTAGGGAGACCCAGTACTTC
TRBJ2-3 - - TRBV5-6 CASSLKLQGSTSNTQYF TGTGCCAGCAGCTTAAAACTACAGGGATCGACCTCCAATACGCAGTATTTT
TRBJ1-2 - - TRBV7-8 CASSSRGYGYTF TGTGCCAGCAGCTCTAGGGGTTATGGCTACACCTTC
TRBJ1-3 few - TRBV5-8 CASSLGRPLSGNTIYF TGTGCCAGCAGCTTGGGCAGGCCTCTCTCTGGAAACACCATATATTTT
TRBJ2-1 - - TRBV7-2 CASSGSAGSYNEQFF TGTGCCAGCAGCGGCTCGGCGGGCTCCTACAATGAGCAGTTCTTC
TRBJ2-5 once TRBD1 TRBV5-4 CASSMTGSGTQYF TGTGCCAGCAGCATGACAGGGAGCGGGACCCAGTACTTC
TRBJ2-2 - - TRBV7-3 CASSLGGGQIGELFF TGTGCCAGCAGCTTAGGAGGTGGTCAGATCGGGGAGCTGTTTTTT
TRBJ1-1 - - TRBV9 CASSGVRGDTEAFF TGTGCCAGCAGCGGTGTCAGGGGCGACACTGAAGCTTTCTTT
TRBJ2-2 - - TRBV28 CASSSGWRRANTGELFF TGTGCCAGCAGTTCGGGCTGGCGGCGGGCGAACACCGGGGAGCTGTTTTTT
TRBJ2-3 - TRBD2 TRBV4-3 CASSQAGIAGGLFTQYF TGCGCCAGCAGCCAAGCGGGGATAGCGGGGGGCCTATTCACGCAGTATTTT
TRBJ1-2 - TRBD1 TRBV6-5 CASSYSWTGEYGYTF TGTGCCAGCAGTTACTCATGGACAGGGGAGTATGGCTACACCTTC
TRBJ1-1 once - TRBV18 CASSPQWGSEAFF TGTGCCAGCTCACCCCAATGGGGCAGTGAAGCTTTCTTT
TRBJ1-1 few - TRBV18 CASSPPAAGRGTEAFF TGTGCCAGCTCACCACCTGCGGCGGGGCGCGGCACTGAAGCTTTCTTT
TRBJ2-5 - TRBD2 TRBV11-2 CASSPKTPLGGETQYF TGTGCCAGCAGCCCGAAGACCCCCCTGGGGGGGGAGACCCAGTACTTC
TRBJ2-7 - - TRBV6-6 CASSYGWPFYEQYF TGTGCCAGCAGTTATGGCTGGCCGTTCTACGAGCAGTACTTC
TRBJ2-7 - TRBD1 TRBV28 CASSTTGTGVQYF TGTGCCAGCAGTACCACCGGGACAGGGGTGCAGTACTTC
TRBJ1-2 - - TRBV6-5 CASSPPTGDYGYTF TGTGCCAGCAGTCCCCCGACGGGAGACTATGGCTACACCTTC
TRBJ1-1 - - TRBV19 CASSPDGEGVFSTEAFF TGTGCCAGTAGTCCGGACGGGGAGGGAGTGTTTAGCACTGAAGCTTTCTTT
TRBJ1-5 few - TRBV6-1 CASSGRDNQPQHF TGTGCCAGCAGTGGTCGGGACAATCAGCCCCAGCATTTT
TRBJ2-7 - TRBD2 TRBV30 CAWSEAGGHYEQYF TGTGCCTGGAGTGAGGCGGGGGGTCATTACGAGCAGTACTTC
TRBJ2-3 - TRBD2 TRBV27 CASSLYGGGSTDTQYF TGTGCCAGCAGTTTATATGGCGGGGGGAGCACAGATACGCAGTATTTT